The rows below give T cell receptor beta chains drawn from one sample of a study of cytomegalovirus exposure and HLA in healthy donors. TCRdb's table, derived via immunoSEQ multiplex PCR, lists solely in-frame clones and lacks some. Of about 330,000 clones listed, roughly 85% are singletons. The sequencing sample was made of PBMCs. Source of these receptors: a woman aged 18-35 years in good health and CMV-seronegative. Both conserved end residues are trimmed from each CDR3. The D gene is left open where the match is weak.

ASSLNLEETQY,TRBV11-3,-
ASSPDTQSNQPQH,TRBV6-5,-
ASSKVPGSASEKLF,TRBV19,-
ASSQEGGLANSGNTIY,TRBV4-2,-
AWSVKGASYEQY,TRBV30,TRBD1
SVGTSGGETQY,TRBV29-1,TRBD2
ASSYSMLAATEAF,TRBV6-5,-
ASRRLAGDGEQY,TRBV6-1,TRBD2
ASSLHTRQGVGYT,TRBV6-5,TRBD1
ASSSGLAGYADTQY,TRBV5-1,TRBD2
ASSLGQIYEQY,TRBV5-1,-
ASRRGVSGANVLT,TRBV28,-
ASSLAGVEGGYT,TRBV27,-
ASSWGDTPGGEQY,TRBV5-6,-
ASSPWDYTYNEQF,TRBV18,TRBD2
ASSPVRVTGNQPQH,TRBV18,-
ASSLDTGTEAF,TRBV11-2,-
ASSEDWEGGQETQY,TRBV2,-
ASSSRTGTNNEQF,TRBV7-8,TRBD1
ASSPLLTGGWQF,TRBV27,TRBD2
ASSYGTGANVLT,TRBV6-5,-
ASSLVGLAGAGELF,TRBV7-8,TRBD2
ASSSWGGNEQY,TRBV7-3,TRBD2
ASSLEGGNEQF,TRBV11-3,-
ASTEGGQAF,TRBV19,-
AWSVLGGEQY,TRBV30,-
ASSGTGGNQPQH,TRBV2,TRBD1
ASSLGAKEQY,TRBV28,-
ASSSASDRIADTQY,TRBV6-5,-
ASSRTGTGYEQY,TRBV7-2,TRBD1
ASPDRLNTEAF,TRBV2,-
ASSLGADAIQETQY,TRBV5-6,-
AISSGTSVPNEQF,TRBV10-3,TRBD2
ASSPTGVSYNEQF,TRBV25-1,TRBD1
ASSQDRFRLAYVFDEQF,TRBV4-3,TRBD2
ASSPPGDGAKNIQY,TRBV28,-
ASYRGEAKNIQY,TRBV2,TRBD1
ATATYSNQPQH,TRBV6-1,-
ASSVNRDVNQPQH,TRBV6-4,-
ASSLSLGDQETQY,TRBV7-3,-
ATARDSGSSTDTQY,TRBV2,TRBD1
ASKQGTWDVYGYT,TRBV6-5,-
ASSLQPGTGTNEQF,TRBV7-2,TRBD1
ASTFQETQY,TRBV5-8,-
ASSYTDTQY,TRBV2,-
ASSLAWEREIAF,TRBV5-5,TRBD2
ASTLIGSTDTQY,TRBV7-9,-
ASSRGQGYGYT,TRBV7-8,TRBD1
ASSLMGNGYGYT,TRBV7-3,-
ASSQEQGSYNEQF,TRBV4-3,-
ASSVSSGQETQY,TRBV9,TRBD2
ASSLGQANTGELF,TRBV28,-
ASSYSGQLETQY,TRBV6-6,-